A selection of T cell receptor beta chains follows, all from one sample in a study of blood T cell repertoires in COVID-19. Data came from immunoSEQ multiplex PCR; TCRdb stores just in-frame clones and leaves some out. The top ten clones hold approximately 9.1% of a sample with more than 100,000 clones, 81% of them seen once. Sequenced: peripheral blood. The source is a woman in her fifties or sixties with active or convalescent COVID-19. Each CDR3 is given with its conserved first and last residue. A D gene is named only where the DNA matches it firmly. Part of the rows lack a size; the others show once, few, many or a class for expanded clones.

cdr3_aa cdr3_nt v_call clone_size d_call j_call
CSANQGTSGNTIYF TGCAGCGCAAATCAGGGGACTAGTGGAAACACCATATATTTT TRBV29-1 once NA TRBJ1-3
CAWGSGQGRLSGYTF TGTGCCTGGGGGTCCGGACAGGGGCGCTTGAGTGGCTACACCTTC TRBV30 NA TRBD1 TRBJ1-2
CAWRIDPGQLATGF TGTGCCTGGAGGATTGACCCGGGACAGTTGGCTACAGGCTTC TRBV30 NA TRBD1 TRBJ1-2
CASSSPRQGSKTQYF TGTGCCAGCAGTTCCCCAAGACAGGGTTCTAAGACCCAGTACTTC TRBV28 NA TRBD1 TRBJ2-5
CASSPRDREAEAFF TGTGCCAGCTCACCCCGGGACAGGGAGGCTGAAGCTTTCTTT TRBV18 NA TRBD1 TRBJ1-1
CASSLLRAGGAAGELFF TGTGCCAGCAGTTTATTAAGGGCGGGGGGCGCAGCCGGGGAGCTGTTTTTT TRBV28 NA TRBD2 TRBJ2-2
CASSLRQGIETQYF TGTGCCAGCAGTTTACGCCAGGGAATAGAGACCCAGTACTTC TRBV28 NA NA TRBJ2-5
CASSLDKSTKAFF TGTGCCAGCAGTTTAGATAAGAGCACTAAAGCTTTCTTT TRBV27 NA NA TRBJ1-1
CASSVGKLSSYNEQFF TGTGCCAGCAGCGTAGGAAAGCTGAGCTCCTACAATGAGCAGTTCTTC TRBV9 NA NA TRBJ2-1
CASEPEGLALYQPQHF TGTGCCAGCGAGCCGGAGGGTCTGGCCCTTTATCAGCCCCAGCATTTT TRBV2 NA NA TRBJ1-5
CASSRPTSGIYEQYF TGTGCCAGCAGCCGTCCCACTAGCGGGATCTACGAGCAGTACTTC TRBV3-1/TRBV3-2 NA TRBD2 TRBJ2-7
CASSRTGAPYEQYF TGTGCCAGCAGCCGGACAGGCGCCCCCTACGAGCAGTACTTC TRBV3-1/TRBV3-2 NA TRBD1 TRBJ2-7
CASRSPGLAGEETQYF TGTGCCAGCAGGTCCCCGGGACTAGCAGGGGAGGAGACCCAGTACTTC TRBV7-6 NA TRBD2 TRBJ2-5
CASKIGLGSYEQYF TGTGCCAGCAAGATTGGGCTTGGCTCCTACGAGCAGTACTTC TRBV6-5 NA NA TRBJ2-7
CSVEDRSETGPYNEQFF TGCAGCGTTGAAGATCGGTCAGAGACAGGACCCTACAATGAGCAGTTCTTC TRBV29-1 NA NA TRBJ2-1